Sequencing of this T cell receptor beta chain was carried out in a study of identical twins. This clonotype has ten or more counts. Its antigen is undetermined. In every case, the donor was a healthy Caucasian. Study observations and caveats: Insertion counts were lower in abundant cord blood beta clonotypes, a trend that memory repertoires did not show. There was an excess of low generation probability in the out-of-frame alpha sequences that twins shared.

One entry per CDR3 protein results from TCRdb running MiXCR on the 5' RACE reads. This sample carries about 150,000 distinct CDR3 sequences, roughly 3.2% of them seen once, and the ten largest clones take 8.1%. This CDR3 region has 13 residues. The V end lost 0 bases, the J end lost 8 bases, and 8 bases lay between the germline ends. Germline V gene data show CDR1 as MNHNY and CDR2 as SVGAGI (reference sequence). Sequenced sample: memory T cells sorted from blood. The sequence came from a man aged 18 to 29 in good health. The V call is TRBV6-6, the J call TRBJ2-1; D remains unclear. CDR3 in DNA: TGTGCCAGCAGTTACTCGACGTTGGATGAGCAGTTCTTC. It encodes CASSYSTLDEQFF.